These 20 T cell receptor beta chains were sequenced from one sample in a study of CD8+ T cells in alopecia areata. After isolation, RNA underwent reverse transcription to generate cDNA as the sequencing template. Clones were read by immunoSEQ multiplex PCR, and TCRdb kept only the in-frame ones, dropping some. The table includes 150,000 to 200,000 clones, 60% detected once. Treatment: oral pan-JAK inhibitor, 5-10 mg twice daily. This specimen consisted of CD4+ T cells sorted from blood, obtained at week 24, from a patient treated with tofacitinib. These receptors came from a human donor with alopecia areata.

This clone was seen only a few times. The chain joins TRBV5-1 to TRBJ2-5; D possibly corresponds to TRBD2 (6 bases). From germline, CDR1 is SGHRS and CDR2 YFSETQ. Trimming pared 4 bases from V and 4 bases from J, leaving 14 bases between. The CDR3 is made up of 14 amino acids. The CDR3 nucleotides read TGCGCCAGCAGCGAGGGACTCCGCCGAGAGACCCAGTACTTC. It specifies CASSEGLRRETQYF.

The CDR3 nucleotides read TGCAGTGCAGGCCCTTTCAGAGGCTACACCTTC. Its protein is CSAGPFRGYTF. The chain combines TRBV20-1 with TRBJ1-2; D gene unclear. Per the germline V gene, CDR1 is DFQATT and CDR2 is SNEGSKA (reference sequence). V shed 6 bases and J shed 8 bases, with 13 bases lying between them. CDR3 length equals 11 residues.

This clone was seen a handful of times. In the same sample, other DNA sequences code for this CDR3. The chain carries TRBV11-2 and TRBJ2-7; D possibly corresponds to TRBD2 (6 bases). The V and J ends lost 1 base and 7 bases respectively, with 8 bases between them. CDR1 is SGHAT, CDR2 FQNNGV, per germline. This CDR3 is built from 12 residues. CDR3 DNA: TGTGCCAGCAGCTTAGGGGCGGGGGAGCAGTACTTC. Translated, it gives CASSLGAGEQYF.

The rearrangement joins TRBV20-1 to TRBJ1-4; D uncertain. The CDR3 has 11 residues. Trimming left V 3 bases short and J 5 bases short, with 4 bases between. The germline V gene encodes CDR1 DFQATT and CDR2 SNEGSKA (reference sequence). The CDR3 bases are TGCAGTGCTAGCCCGAATGAAAAACTGTTTTTT. This sequence encodes CSASPNEKLFF.

The rearrangement uses TRBV19 and TRBJ1-2; 7 bases match TRBD1. This CDR3 has 11 residues. CDR1 is LNHDA and CDR2 is SQIVND in the germline V gene (reference sequence). CDR3 nucleotides: TGTGAACGGAGAGGGGGCAGTGGCTACACCTTC. Translating gives CERRGGSGYTF.

The chain combines TRBV10-3 with TRBJ2-3, with 10 bases matching TRBD2. This CDR3 is built from 17 residues. In germline, CDR1 is ENHRY, CDR2 SYGVKD. The junction had 10 bases not matched to a gene; V was cut back by 4 bases and J by 3 bases. This chain's CDR3 is CAISASLSGGVTDTQYF. CDR3 bases: TGTGCCATCAGTGCTTCGTTGAGCGGGGGGGTTACAGATACGCAGTATTTT.

The V gene is TRBV2, the J gene TRBJ1-3; tentatively, D is TRBD1 (6 bases). CDR3 length: 14 residues. Between the trimmed V and J ends, which lost 5 bases and 2 bases, there was a span of 10 bases. The germline CDR1 and CDR2 sequences are SNHLY and FYNNEI. The CDR3 DNA reads TGTGCCAGCAGTAAAACAGGGCCTGGAAACACCATATATTTT. Translated: CASSKTGPGNTIYF.

The chain employs TRBV9 and TRBJ2-3; 7 bases line up with TRBD1. Germline CDR1 SGDLS, CDR2 YYNGEE. The J segment lost 2 bases and the V segment lost 1 base, leaving 4 bases of the junction unmatched. This CDR3 is 15 amino acids long. The CDR3 DNA is TGTGCCAGCAGCGTACAGGGACAGAACACAGATACGCAGTATTTT. Protein product: CASSVQGQNTDTQYF.

This clone turned up a few times. This chain links TRBV15 with TRBJ2-7, with D perhaps TRBD1 (5 bases). The CDR3 contains 15 residues. CDR1 and CDR2 (germline): LNHNV, YYDKDF (reference sequence). Trimming took 0 bases from V and 0 from J, leaving 9 bases between them. In DNA, the CDR3 is TGTGCCACCAGCAGAGATAGAGACAGCTCCTACGAGCAGTACTTC. Its translation: CATSRDRDSSYEQYF.

This chain links TRBV9 with TRBJ2-5; perhaps TRBD2 as D (7 bases). V lost 3 bases and J 6 bases, leaving 9 bases between the germline ends. The CDR3 runs to 12 residues. Germline V CDR1 and CDR2: SGDLS, YYNGEE. This CDR3 reads CASSEGGKTQYF. The CDR3 DNA reads as TGTGCCAGCAGCGAGGGGGGGAAGACCCAGTACTTC.

This clone was observed a few times. The J gene is TRBJ2-4, the V gene TRBV6-1; no clear D. Trimming left V 5 bases short and J 9 bases short, with 5 bases between. The germline gives CDR1 MNHNS, CDR2 SASEGT. The CDR3 consists of 10 residues. This CDR3 is CASSFGIQYF. CDR3 DNA sequence: TGTGCCAGCAGTTTTGGCATTCAGTACTTC.

V gene TRBV29-1 combines with J gene TRBJ2-3; D gene uncertain. The V gene lost 6 bases and the J gene lost 6 bases, with 16 bases spanning the gap. CDR3 length equals 13 residues. CDR1 and CDR2 (germline): SQVTM, ANQGSEA. The CDR3 sequence: CSVGLSAGDTQYF. CDR3 sequence (DNA): TGCAGCGTCGGGCTGTCCGCTGGGGATACGCAGTATTTT.

As DNA, the CDR3 is TGTGCCACCAGCGTCCGGGACAGTTATCAGCCCCAGCATTTT. It specifies CATSVRDSYQPQHF. The chain is built from TRBV15 and TRBJ1-5; 7 nucleotides align to TRBD1. Per the germline V gene, CDR1 is LNHNV and CDR2 is YYDKDF (reference sequence). The length of the CDR3 is 14 residues. The V segment lost 5 bases and the J segment 5 bases; nucleotides outside the gene matches: 6.

The chain combines TRBV25-1 with TRBJ2-2; D uncertain. V was cut by 6 bases and J by 5 bases, with 10 bases left in between. Germline CDR1 MGHDK, CDR2 SYGVNS. The CDR3 sequence is 13 residues long. The CDR3, as DNA: TGTGCCAGCAGCCTCTCCGTTACCGGGGAGCTGTTTTTT. Protein product: CASSLSVTGELFF. Full variable domain (missing parts from reference TRBV25-1 and TRBJ2-2): EADIYQTPRYLVIGTGKKITLECSQTMGHDKMYWYQQDPGMELHLIHYSYGVNSTEKGDLSSESTVSRIRTEHFPLTLESARPSHTSQYLCASSLSVTGELFFGEGSRLTVL.

This clone was observed a single time. The chain employs TRBV29-1 and TRBJ1-1, with D uncertain. The CDR3 is 13 amino acids. The germline V gene has CDR1 SQVTM and CDR2 ANQGSEA. V was shortened by 3 bases and J by 6 bases, with 14 bases between the two germline ends. CDR3: CSVERKLKSEAFF. The CDR3 nucleotides read TGCAGCGTTGAGAGGAAATTGAAGTCTGAAGCTTTCTTT.

J is TRBJ1-1 and V is TRBV30, with D maybe TRBD1 (6 bases). Per the germline V gene, CDR1 is GTSNPN and CDR2 is SVGIG (reference sequence). V lost 2 bases, J lost 7 bases, and 11 bases lay in between. This CDR3 contains 12 residues. CDR3 sequence reads: CAWSRGGNEAFF. The CDR3 nucleotides are TGTGCCTGGAGTCGAGGGGGGAATGAAGCTTTCTTT.

The J gene is TRBJ1-1, the V gene TRBV2, with unresolved D. The germline CDR1 and CDR2 sequences are SNHLY and FYNNEI. V shed 3 bases and J shed 6 bases, with 5 bases lying between them. The CDR3 is 11 amino acids. The CDR3 loop is CASSERSEAFF. In DNA, the CDR3 is TGTGCCAGCAGTGAGAGGTCTGAAGCTTTCTTT.

V usage is TRBV5-1 and J usage is TRBJ2-3; D is ambiguous. In germline, CDR1 is SGHRS, CDR2 YFSETQ. V lost 4 bases and J 4 bases, leaving 7 bases between the germline ends. The CDR3 consists of 12 residues. The CDR3 region has the DNA TGCGCCAGCAGCGCCCCGTCAGATACGCAGTATTTT. As protein: CASSAPSDTQYF.

V and J are TRBV5-6 and TRBJ2-6; no clear D. CDR3 length: 14 residues. Germline lookup yields CDR1 SGHDT and CDR2 YYEEEE. V dropped 4 bases and J dropped 2 bases, with 7 bases sitting between them. CDR3 sequence reads: CASSLTPGANVLTF. CDR3 nucleotides: TGTGCCAGCAGCCTGACCCCTGGGGCCAACGTCCTGACTTTC. The entire variable domain, with the rest obtained from reference TRBV5-6 and TRBJ2-6, is as follows: DAGVTQSPTHLIKTRGQQVTLRCSPKSGHDTVSWYQQALGQGPQFIFQYYEEEERQRGNFPDRFSGHQFPNYSSELNVNALLLGDSALYLCASSLTPGANVLTFGAGSRLTVL.

The chain couples TRBV30 to TRBJ2-7, with 11 bases lining up with TRBD2. CDR3 length: 18 amino acids. Germline trimming cut 6 bases from V and 2 bases from J; bases unmatched to any gene: 18. CDR1 GTSNPN and CDR2 SVGIG come from the germline V gene (reference sequence). Here the CDR3 DNA reads TGTGCCTGCCAAGGACAGGGCCCTACTAGCGGGGGCACCTACGAGCAGTACTTC. Protein: CACQGQGPTSGGTYEQYF.